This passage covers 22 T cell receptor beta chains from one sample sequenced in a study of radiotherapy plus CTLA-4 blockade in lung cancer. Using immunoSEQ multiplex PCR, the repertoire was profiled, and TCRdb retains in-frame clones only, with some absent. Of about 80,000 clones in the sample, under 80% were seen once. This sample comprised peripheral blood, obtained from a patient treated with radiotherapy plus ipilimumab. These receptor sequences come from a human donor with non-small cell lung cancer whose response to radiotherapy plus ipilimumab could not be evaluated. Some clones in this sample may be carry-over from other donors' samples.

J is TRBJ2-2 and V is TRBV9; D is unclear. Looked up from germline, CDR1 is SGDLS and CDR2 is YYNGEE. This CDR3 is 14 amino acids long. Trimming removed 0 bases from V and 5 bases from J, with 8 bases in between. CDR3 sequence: CASSVGQLTGELFF. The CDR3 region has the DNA TGTGCCAGCAGCGTAGGGCAGTTGACCGGGGAGCTGTTTTTT.

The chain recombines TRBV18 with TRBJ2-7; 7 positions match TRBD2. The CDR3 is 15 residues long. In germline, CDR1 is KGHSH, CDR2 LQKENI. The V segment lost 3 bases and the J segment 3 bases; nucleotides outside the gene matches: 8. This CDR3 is CASSPTWEGSYEQYF. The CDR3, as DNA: TGTGCCAGCTCACCTACTTGGGAGGGAAGCTACGAGCAGTACTTC.

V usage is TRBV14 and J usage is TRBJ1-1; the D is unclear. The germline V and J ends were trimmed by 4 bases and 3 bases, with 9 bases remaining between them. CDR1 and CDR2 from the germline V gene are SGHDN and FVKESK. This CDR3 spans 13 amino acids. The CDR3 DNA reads TGTGCCAGCAGCCTACTCACGGACACTGAAGCTTTCTTT. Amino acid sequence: CASSLLTDTEAFF. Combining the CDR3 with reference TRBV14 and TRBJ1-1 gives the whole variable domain EAGVTQFPSHSVIEKGQTVTLRCDPISGHDNLYWYRRVMGKEIKFLLHFVKESKQDESGMPNNRFLAERTGGTYSTLKVQPAELEDSGVYFCASSLLTDTEAFFGQGTRLTVV.

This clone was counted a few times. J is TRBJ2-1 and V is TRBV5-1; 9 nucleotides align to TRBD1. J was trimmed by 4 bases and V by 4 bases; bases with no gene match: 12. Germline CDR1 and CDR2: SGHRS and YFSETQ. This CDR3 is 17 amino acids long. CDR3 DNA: TGCGCCAGCAGCCTTAATCCTCCGGGACAGGGTTACAATGAGCAGTTCTTC. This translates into CASSLNPPGQGYNEQFF. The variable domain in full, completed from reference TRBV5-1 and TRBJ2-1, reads KAGVTQTPRYLIKTRGQQVTLSCSPISGHRSVSWYQQTPGQGLQFLFEYFSETQRNKGNFPGRFSGRQFSNSRSEMNVSTLELGDSALYLCASSLNPPGQGYNEQFFGPGTRLTVL.

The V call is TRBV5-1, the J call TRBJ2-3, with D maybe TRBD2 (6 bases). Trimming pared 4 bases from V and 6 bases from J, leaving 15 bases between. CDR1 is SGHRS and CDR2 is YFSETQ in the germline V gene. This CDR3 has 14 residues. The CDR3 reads CASSLSGRRDTQYF. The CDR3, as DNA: TGCGCCAGCAGCCTTAGCGGCCGCCGCGATACGCAGTATTTT.

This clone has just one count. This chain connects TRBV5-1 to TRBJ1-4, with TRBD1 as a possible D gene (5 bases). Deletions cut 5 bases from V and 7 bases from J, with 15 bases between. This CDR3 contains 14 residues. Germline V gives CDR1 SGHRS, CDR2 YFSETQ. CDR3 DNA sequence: TGCGCCAGCAGGACAGTGGGGATGGCTGAAAAACTGTTTTTT. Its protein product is CASRTVGMAEKLFF. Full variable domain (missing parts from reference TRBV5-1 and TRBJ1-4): KAGVTQTPRYLIKTRGQQVTLSCSPISGHRSVSWYQQTPGQGLQFLFEYFSETQRNKGNFPGRFSGRQFSNSRSEMNVSTLELGDSALYLCASRTVGMAEKLFFGSGTQLSVL.

The CDR3 loop is CASSLRVIQETQYF. The CDR3 region has the DNA TGTGCCAGCAGCTTGAGGGTCATTCAAGAGACCCAGTACTTC. This chain connects TRBV7-2 to TRBJ2-5, with D possibly being TRBD2 (5 bases). The germline gives CDR1 SGHTA, CDR2 FQGNSA. This CDR3 has 14 residues. Deletions cut 3 bases from V and 2 bases from J, with 10 bases between. Variable domain in full (rest from reference TRBV7-2 and TRBJ2-5): GAGVSQSPSNKVTEKGKDVELRCDPISGHTALYWYRQSLGQGLEFLIYFQGNSAPDKSGLPSDRFSAERTGGSVSTLTIQRTQQEDSAVYLCASSLRVIQETQYFGPGTRLLVL.

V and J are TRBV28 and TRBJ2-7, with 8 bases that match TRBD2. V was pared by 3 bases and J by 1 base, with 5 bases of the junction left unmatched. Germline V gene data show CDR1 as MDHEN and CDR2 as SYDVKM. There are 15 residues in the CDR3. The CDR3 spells CASSLAGGISYEQYF. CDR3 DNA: TGTGCCAGCAGTTTGGCGGGGGGAATATCCTACGAGCAGTACTTC.

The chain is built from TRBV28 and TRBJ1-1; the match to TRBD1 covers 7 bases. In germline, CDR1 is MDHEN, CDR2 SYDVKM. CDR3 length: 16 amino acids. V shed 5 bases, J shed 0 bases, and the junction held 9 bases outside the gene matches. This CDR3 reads CASSPSPGGMNTEAFF. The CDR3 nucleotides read TGTGCCAGCAGTCCCTCCCCAGGGGGGATGAACACTGAAGCTTTCTTT.

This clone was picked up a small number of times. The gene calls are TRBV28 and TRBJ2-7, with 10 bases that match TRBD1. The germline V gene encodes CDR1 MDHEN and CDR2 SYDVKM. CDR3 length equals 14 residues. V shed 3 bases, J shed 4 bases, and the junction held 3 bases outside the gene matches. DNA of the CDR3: TGTGCCAGCAGTTTGGGGACAGGGGAATACGAGCAGTACTTC. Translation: CASSLGTGEYEQYF.

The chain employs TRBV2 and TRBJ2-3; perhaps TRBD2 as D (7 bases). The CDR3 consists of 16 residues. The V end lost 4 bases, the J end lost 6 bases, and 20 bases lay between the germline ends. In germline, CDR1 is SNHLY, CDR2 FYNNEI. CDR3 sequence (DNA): TGTGCCAGCAGTGTAGGTGCGGGGGCTCAGGGGGATACGCAGTATTTT. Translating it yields CASSVGAGAQGDTQYF.

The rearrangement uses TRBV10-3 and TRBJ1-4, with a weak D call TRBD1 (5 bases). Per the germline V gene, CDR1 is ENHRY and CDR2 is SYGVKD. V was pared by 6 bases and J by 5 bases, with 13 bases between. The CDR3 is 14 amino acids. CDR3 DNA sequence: TGTGCCATCAGATCCGGGACTGAGAATGAAAAACTGTTTTTT. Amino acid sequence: CAIRSGTENEKLFF.

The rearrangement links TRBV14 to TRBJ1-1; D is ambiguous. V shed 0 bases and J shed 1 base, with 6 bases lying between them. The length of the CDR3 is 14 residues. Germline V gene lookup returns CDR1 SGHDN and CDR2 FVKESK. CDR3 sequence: CASSQELRNTEAFF. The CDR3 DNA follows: TGTGCCAGCAGCCAAGAGCTGAGGAACACTGAAGCTTTCTTT.

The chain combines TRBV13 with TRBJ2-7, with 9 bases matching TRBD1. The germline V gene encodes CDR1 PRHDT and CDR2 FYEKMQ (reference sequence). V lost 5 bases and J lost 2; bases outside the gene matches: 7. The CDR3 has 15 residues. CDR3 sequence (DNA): TGTGCCAGCAGCCGGCGGGGACAGGGAGCCTACGAGCAGTACTTC. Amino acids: CASSRRGQGAYEQYF. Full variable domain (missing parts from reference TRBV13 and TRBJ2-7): AAGVIQSPRHLIKEKRETATLKCYPIPRHDTVYWYQQGPGQDPQFLISFYEKMQSDKGSIPDRFSAQQFSDYHSELNMSSLELGDSALYFCASSRRGQGAYEQYFGPGTRLTVT.

This CDR3 is CASSRQGWEQYF. The CDR3 nucleotides are TGTGCCAGCAGTAGACAGGGATGGGAGCAGTACTTC. The chain has TRBV6-5 and TRBJ2-7, with 7 bases identical to TRBD1. The V and J ends lost 5 bases and 7 bases, in that order; junction bases with no gene match: 5. The CDR3 runs 12 residues. Germline V lookup: CDR1 MNHEY, CDR2 SVGAGI.

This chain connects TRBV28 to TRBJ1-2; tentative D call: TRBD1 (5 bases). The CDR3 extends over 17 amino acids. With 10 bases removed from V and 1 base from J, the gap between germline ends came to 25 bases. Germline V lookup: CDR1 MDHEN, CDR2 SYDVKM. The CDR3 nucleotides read TGTGCCACCCCCGGGGCGGGGGGAATAGTTCTTAACTATGGCTACACCTTC. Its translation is CATPGAGGIVLNYGYTF.

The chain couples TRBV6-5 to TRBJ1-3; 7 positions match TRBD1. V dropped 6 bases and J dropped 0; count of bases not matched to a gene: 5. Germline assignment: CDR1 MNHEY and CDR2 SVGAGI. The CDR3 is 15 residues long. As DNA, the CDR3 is TGTGCCAGCAGCCAGAGGGGGCTCTCTGGAAACACCATATATTTT. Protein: CASSQRGLSGNTIYF.

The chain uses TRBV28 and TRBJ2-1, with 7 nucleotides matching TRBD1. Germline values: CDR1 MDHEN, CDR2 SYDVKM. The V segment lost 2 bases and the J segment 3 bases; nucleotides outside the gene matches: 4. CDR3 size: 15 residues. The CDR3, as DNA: TGTGCCAGCAGTTTACCCCCAGGGGGCTACAATGAGCAGTTCTTC. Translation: CASSLPPGGYNEQFF.

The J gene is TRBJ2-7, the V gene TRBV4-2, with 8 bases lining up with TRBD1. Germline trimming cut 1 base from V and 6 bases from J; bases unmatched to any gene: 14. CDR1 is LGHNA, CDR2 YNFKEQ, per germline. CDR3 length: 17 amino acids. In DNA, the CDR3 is TGTGCCAGCAGCCAAGTCGGGGACAGGTTTCGAGTTGGCGAGCAGTACTTC. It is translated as CASSQVGDRFRVGEQYF.

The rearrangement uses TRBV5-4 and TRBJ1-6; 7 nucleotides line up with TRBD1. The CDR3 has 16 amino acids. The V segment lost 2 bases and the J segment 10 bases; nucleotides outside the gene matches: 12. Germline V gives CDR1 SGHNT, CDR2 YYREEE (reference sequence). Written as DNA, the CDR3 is TGTGCCAGCAGCTTAATCGGGACAGAGGGTGGATCACCCCTCCACTTT. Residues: CASSLIGTEGGSPLHF. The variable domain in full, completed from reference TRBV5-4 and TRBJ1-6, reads ETGVTQSPTHLIKTRGQQVTLRCSSQSGHNTVSWYQQALGQGPQFIFQYYREEENGRGNFPPRFSGLQFPNYSSELNVNALELDDSALYLCASSLIGTEGGSPLHFGNGTRLTVT.

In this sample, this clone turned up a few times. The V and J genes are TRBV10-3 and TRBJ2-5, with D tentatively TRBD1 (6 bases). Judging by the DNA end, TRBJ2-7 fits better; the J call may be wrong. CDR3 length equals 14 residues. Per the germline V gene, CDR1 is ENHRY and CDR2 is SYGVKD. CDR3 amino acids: CAIRNRENSHEQYF. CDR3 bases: TGTGCCATCAGGAACAGGGAGAATTCCCACGAGCAGTACTTC.

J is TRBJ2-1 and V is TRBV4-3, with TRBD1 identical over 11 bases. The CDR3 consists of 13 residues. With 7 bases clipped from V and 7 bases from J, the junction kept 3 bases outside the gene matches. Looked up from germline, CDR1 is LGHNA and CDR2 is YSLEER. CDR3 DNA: TGCGCCAGCAAGGGGACAGGGGGAAATGAGCAGTTCTTC. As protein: CASKGTGGNEQFF.